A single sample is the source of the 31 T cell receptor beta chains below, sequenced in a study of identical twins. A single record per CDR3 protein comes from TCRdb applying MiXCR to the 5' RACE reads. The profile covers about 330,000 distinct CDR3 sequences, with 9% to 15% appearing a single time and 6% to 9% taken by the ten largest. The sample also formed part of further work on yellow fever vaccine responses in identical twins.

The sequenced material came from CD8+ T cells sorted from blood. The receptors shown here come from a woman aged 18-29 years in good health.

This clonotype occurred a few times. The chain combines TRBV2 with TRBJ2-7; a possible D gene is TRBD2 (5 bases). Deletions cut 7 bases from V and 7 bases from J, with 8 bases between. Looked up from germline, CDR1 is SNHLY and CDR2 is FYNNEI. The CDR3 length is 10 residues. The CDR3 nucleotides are TGTGCCAGCAACAGCGGAGAGCAGTACTTC. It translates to CASNSGEQYF. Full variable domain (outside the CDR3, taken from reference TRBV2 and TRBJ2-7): EPEVTQTPSHQVTQMGQEVILRCVPISNHLYFYWYRQILGQKVEFLVSFYNNEISEKSEIFDDQFSVERPDGSNFTLKIRSTKLEDSAMYFCASNSGEQYFGPGTRLTVT.

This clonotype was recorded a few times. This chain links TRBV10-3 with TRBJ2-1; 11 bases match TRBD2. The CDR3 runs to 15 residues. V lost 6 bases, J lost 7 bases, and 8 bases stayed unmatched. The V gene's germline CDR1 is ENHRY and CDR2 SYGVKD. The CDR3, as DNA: TGTGCCATCAGCAATCTAGCGGGGGGACAAAATGAGCAGTTCTTC. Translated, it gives CAISNLAGGQNEQFF.

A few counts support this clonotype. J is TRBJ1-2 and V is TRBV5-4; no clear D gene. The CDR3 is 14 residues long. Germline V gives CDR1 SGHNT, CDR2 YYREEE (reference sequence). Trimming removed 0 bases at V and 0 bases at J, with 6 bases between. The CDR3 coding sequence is TGTGCCAGCAGCTTGGACTTTACTAACTATGGCTACACCTTC. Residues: CASSLDFTNYGYTF.

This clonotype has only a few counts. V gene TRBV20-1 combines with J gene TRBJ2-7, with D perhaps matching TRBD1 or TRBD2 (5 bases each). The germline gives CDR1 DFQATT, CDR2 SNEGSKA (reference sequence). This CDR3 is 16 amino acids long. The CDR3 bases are TGCAGTGCTAGAGCCCATGGACTCGGCCCATGCAGGGCCGAAGACGTC. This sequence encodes CSARAHGLGPCRAEDV.

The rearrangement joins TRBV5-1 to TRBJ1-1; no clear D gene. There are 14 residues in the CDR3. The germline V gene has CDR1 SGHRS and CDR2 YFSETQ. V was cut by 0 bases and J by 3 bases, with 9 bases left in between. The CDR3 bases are TGCGCCAGCAGCTTGGCTCTGCGGGACACTGAAGCTTTCTTT. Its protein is CASSLALRDTEAFF.

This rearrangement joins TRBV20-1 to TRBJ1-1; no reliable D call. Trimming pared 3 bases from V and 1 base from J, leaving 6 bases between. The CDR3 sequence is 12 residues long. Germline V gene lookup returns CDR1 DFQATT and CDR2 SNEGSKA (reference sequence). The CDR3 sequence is CSASPENTEAFF. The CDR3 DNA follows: TGCAGTGCTAGTCCCGAGAACACTGAAGCTTTCTTT.

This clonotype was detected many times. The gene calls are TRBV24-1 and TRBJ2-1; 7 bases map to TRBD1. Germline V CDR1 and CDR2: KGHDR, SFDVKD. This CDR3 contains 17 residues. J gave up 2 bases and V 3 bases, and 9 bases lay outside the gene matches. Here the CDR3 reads CATSDPKTTGTYNEQFF. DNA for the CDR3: TGTGCCACCAGTGATCCCAAAACGACAGGGACCTACAATGAGCAGTTCTTC.

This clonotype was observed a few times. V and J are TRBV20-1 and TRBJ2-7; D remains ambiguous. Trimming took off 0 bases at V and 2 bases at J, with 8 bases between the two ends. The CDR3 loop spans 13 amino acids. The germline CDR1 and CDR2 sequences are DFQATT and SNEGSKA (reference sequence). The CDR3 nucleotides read TGCAGTGCTAGAGAGAGTTACACCTACGAGCAGTACTTC. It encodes CSARESYTYEQYF.

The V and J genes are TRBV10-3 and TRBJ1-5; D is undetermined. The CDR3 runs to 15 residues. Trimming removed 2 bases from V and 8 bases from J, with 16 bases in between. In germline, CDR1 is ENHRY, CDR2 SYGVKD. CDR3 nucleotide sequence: TGTGCCATCAGTGAGGACGGCAGTCCAATCAAGCCCCAGCATTTT. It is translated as CAISEDGSPIKPQHF.

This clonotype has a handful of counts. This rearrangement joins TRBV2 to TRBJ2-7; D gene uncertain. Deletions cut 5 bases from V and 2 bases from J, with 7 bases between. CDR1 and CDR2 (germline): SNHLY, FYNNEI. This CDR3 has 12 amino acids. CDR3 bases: TGTGCCAGCAGTCACAACCCCTACGAGCAGTACGTC. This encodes CASSHNPYEQYV.

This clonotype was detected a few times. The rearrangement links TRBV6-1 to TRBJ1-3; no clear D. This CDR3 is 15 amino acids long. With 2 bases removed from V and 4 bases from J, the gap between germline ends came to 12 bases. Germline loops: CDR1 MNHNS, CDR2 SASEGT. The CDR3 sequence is CASSERPGPGNTIYF. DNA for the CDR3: TGTGCCAGCAGTGAACGCCCCGGTCCGGGAAACACCATATATTTT.

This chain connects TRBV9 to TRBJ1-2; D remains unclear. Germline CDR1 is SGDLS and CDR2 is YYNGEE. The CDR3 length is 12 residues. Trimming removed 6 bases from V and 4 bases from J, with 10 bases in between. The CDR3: CASNGLTYGYTF. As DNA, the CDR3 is TGTGCCAGCAACGGACTGACCTATGGCTACACCTTC.

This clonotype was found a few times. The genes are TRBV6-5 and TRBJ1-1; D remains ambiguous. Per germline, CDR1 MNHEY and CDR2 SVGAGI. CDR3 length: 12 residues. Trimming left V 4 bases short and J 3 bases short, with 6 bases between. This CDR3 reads CASSWGYTEAFF. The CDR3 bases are TGTGCCAGCAGTTGGGGTTACACTGAAGCTTTCTTT.

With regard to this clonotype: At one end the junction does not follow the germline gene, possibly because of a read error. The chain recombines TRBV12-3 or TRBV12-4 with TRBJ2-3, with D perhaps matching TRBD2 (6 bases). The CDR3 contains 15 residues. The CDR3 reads CASSAFRGITDTQNF. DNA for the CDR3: TGTGCCAGCAGTGCGTTTCGGGGGATCACAGATACGCAGAATTTT.

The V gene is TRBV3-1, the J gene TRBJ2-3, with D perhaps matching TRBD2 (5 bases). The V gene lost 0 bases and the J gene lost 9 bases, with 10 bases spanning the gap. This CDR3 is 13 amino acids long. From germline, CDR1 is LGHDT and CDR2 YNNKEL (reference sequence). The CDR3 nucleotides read TGTGCCAGCAGCCAAGATGCGGGCAAGACGCAGTATTTT. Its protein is CASSQDAGKTQYF.

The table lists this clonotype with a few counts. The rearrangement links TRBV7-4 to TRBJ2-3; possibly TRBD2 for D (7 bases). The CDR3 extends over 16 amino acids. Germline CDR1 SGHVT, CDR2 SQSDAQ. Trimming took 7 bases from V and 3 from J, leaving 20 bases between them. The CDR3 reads CASIPRPAGQTDTQYF. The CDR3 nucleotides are TGTGCCAGCATACCCCGGCCAGCGGGACAAACAGATACGCAGTATTTT.

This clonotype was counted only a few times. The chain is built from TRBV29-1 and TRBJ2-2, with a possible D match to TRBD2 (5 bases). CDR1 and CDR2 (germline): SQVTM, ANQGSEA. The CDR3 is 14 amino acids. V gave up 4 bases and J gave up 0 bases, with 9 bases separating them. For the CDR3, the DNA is TGCAGCGTTGCTGGACTTACGAACACCGGGGAGCTGTTTTTT. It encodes CSVAGLTNTGELFF.

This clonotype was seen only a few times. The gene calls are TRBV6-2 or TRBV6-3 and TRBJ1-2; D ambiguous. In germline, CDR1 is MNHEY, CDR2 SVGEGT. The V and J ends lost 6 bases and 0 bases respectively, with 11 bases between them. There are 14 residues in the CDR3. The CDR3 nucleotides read TGTGCCAGCAGCGCCGTGGCGACTAACTATGGCTACACCTTC. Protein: CASSAVATNYGYTF.

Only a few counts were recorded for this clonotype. This CDR3 is CASSLSGTHGEQYF. CDR3 nucleotides: TGTGCCAGCAGTCTCAGCGGGACCCACGGCGAGCAGTACTTC. This chain uses TRBV28 with TRBJ2-7; 7 bases fit TRBD2. J gave up 6 bases and V 5 bases, and 10 bases lay outside the gene matches. The CDR3 runs 14 residues. Germline-derived CDR1 and CDR2 are MDHEN and SYDVKM.

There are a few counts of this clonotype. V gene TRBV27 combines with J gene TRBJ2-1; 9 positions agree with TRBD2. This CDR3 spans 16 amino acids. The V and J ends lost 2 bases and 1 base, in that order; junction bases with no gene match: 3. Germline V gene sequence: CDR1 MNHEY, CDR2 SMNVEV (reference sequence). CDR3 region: CASSLSSGGSYNEQFF. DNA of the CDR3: TGTGCCAGCAGTTTAAGTAGCGGGGGATCCTACAATGAGCAGTTCTTC.

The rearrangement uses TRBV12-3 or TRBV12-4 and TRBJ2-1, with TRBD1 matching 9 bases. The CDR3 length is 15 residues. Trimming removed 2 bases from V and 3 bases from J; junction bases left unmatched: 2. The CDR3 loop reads CASSLRDRVYNEQFF. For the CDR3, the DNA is TGTGCCAGCAGTTTACGGGACAGGGTCTACAATGAGCAGTTCTTC.

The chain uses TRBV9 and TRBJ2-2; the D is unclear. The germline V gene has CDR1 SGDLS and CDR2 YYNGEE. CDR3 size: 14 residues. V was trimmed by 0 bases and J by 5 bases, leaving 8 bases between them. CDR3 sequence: CASSVDGWTGELFF. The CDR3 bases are TGTGCCAGCAGCGTAGACGGTTGGACCGGGGAGCTGTTTTTT.

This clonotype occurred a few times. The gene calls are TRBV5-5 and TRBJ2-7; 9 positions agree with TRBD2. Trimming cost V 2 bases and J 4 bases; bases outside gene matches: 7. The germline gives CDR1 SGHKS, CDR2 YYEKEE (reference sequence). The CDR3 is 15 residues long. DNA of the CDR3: TGTGCCAGCAGCTTTACTAGCGGGCCGGCGTACGAGCAGTACTTC. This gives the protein CASSFTSGPAYEQYF.

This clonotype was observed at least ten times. The CDR3 loop is CASSPEYNEQFF. Written as DNA, the CDR3 is TGTGCCAGCAGCCCGGAATACAATGAGCAGTTCTTC. The chain carries TRBV12-3 or TRBV12-4 and TRBJ2-1; unclear D gene. CDR3 length: 12 amino acids. Trimming took off 6 bases at V and 4 bases at J, with 7 bases between the two ends.

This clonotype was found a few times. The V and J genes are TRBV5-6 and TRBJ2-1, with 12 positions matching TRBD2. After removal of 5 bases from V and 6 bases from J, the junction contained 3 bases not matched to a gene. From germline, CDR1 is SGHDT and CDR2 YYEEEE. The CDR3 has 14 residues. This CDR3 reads CASRTSGSGNEQFF. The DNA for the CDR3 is TGTGCCAGCAGGACTAGCGGGAGTGGCAATGAGCAGTTCTTC.

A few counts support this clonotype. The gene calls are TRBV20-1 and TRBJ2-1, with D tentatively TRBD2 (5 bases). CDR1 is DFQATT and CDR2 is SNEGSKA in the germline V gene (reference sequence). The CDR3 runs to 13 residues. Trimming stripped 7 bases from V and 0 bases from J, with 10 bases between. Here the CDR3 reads CSVERSSYNEQFF. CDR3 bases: TGCAGTGTCGAGCGGAGCTCCTACAATGAGCAGTTCTTC.

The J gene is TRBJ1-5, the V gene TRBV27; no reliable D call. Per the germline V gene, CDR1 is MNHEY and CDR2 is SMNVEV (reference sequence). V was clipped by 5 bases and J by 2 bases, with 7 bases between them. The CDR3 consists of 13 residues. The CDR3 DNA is TGTGCCAGCAGTCCGCGGGGCAATCAGCCCCAGCATTTT. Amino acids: CASSPRGNQPQHF.

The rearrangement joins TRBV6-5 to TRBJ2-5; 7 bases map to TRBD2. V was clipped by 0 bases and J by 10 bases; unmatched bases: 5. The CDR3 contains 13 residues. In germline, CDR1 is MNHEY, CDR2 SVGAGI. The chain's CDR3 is CASSYSAGGGQYF. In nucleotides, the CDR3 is TGTGCCAGCAGTTACTCGGCGGGCGGGGGCCAGTACTTC.

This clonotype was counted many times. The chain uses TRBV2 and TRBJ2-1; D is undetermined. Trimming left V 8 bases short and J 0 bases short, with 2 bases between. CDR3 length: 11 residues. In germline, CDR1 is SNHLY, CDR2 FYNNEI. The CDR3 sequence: CASPSYNEQFF. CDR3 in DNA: TGTGCCAGCCCCTCCTACAATGAGCAGTTCTTC. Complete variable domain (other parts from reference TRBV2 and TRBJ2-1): EPEVTQTPSHQVTQMGQEVILRCVPISNHLYFYWYRQILGQKVEFLVSFYNNEISEKSEIFDDQFSVERPDGSNFTLKIRSTKLEDSAMYFCASPSYNEQFFGPGTRLTVL.

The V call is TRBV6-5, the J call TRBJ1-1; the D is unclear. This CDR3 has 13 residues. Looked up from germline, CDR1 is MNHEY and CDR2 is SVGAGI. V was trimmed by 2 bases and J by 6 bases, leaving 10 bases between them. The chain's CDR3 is CASSYGEGSEAFF. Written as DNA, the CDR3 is TGTGCCAGCAGTTACGGGGAAGGGTCTGAAGCTTTCTTT.

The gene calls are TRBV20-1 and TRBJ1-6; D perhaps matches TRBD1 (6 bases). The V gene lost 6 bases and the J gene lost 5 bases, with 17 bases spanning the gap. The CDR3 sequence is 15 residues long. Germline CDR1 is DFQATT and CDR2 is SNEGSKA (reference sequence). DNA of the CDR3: TGCAGTGCCAAGATTACAGGGATAGATAATTCACCCCTCCACTTT. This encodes CSAKITGIDNSPLHF.